The clone carrying this TCR beta chain was seen only a few times. The antigen remains unidentified. This record belongs to a study of beta chain features in type 1 diabetes. Findings of the study overall: In comparison with healthy donors, patients had naive, central memory and Treg TCRB repertoires that appeared more similar. The cDNA sequencing approach could over-represent high-TCR-expressing cells.

The entirety of the isolated RNA underwent reverse transcription, so expressed TCRB transcripts were sequenced. Produced via immunoSEQ multiplex PCR; TCRdb's table is partial and in-frame only. The sample lists about 330,000 clones; more than 9.5% were seen once. The trim removed 6 bases at V and 2 bases at J, leaving 2 bases unmatched. Germline V gene data show CDR1 as LGHNA and CDR2 as YSLEER. The CDR3 sequence is 14 residues long. The sequencing sample was made of naive CD4+ T cells from blood. This sequence joins TRBV4-3 and TRBJ2-1; 9 bases map to TRBD2. The source of this sequence is a woman between 25 and 40 years old in good health. The CDR3 is CASSSGSPYNEQFF. The CDR3 bases are TGCGCCAGCAGTAGCGGGAGCCCCTACAATGAGCAGTTCTTC.